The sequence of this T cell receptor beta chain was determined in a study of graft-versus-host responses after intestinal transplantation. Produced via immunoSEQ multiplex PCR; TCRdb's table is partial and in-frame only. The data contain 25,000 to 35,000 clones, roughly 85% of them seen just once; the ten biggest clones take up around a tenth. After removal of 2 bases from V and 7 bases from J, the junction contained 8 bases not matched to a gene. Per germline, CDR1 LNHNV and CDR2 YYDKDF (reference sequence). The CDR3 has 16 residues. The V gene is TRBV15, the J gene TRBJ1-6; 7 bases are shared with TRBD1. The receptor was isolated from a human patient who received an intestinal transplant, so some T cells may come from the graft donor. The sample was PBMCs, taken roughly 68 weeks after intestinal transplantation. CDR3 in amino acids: CATSRRPDRANSPLHF. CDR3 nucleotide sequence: TGTGCCACCAGCAGACGCCCAGACAGGGCAAATTCACCCCTCCACTTT.